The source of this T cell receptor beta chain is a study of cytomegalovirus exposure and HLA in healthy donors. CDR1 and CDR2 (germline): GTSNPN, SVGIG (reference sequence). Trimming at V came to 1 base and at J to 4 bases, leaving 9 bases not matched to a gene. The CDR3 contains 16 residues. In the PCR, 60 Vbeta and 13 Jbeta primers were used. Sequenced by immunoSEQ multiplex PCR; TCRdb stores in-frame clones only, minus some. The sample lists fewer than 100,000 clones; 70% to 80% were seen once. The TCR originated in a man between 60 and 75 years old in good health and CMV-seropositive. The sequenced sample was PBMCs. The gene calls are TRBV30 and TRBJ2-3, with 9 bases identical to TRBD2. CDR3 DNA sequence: TGTGCCTGGAGTGGGACCGCGGGGGGGCCTCCAGATACGCAGTATTTT. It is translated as CAWSGTAGGPPDTQYF.